This T cell receptor beta chain was sequenced in a study of early stage breast cancer tumors. Overall study context: Most of the 16 invasive tumors were ER+, PR+ and HER2-.

The V end was cut by 1 base, the J end by 2 bases, with 8 bases between. From germline, CDR1 is GTSNPN and CDR2 SVGIG (reference sequence). The CDR3 is 13 residues long. Blood replicates held 0.5 ug DNA, tumor or normal breast around 1.5 ug, two each. Sequenced by immunoSEQ multiplex PCR; TCRdb stores in-frame clones only, minus some. The sample holds under 35,000 clones, 80% to 90% seen once. Study-wide results and caveats: Enriched TCRB sequences shared across patients were mostly commonly generated sequences.

This clone has a single count. Its specificity is unknown. The TCR originated in a person between 50 and 60 years old with breast cancer. Input material: blood. The V gene is TRBV30, the J gene TRBJ1-2; D may be TRBD1 (5 bases). CDR3 DNA sequence: TGTGCCTGGAGTGGGGGACCCAACTATGGCTACACCTTC. Translation: CAWSGGPNYGYTF.